This is a list of T cell receptor beta chains from one sample in a study of cytomegalovirus exposure and HLA in healthy donors. The data were produced by immunoSEQ multiplex PCR, yet TCRdb's version contains in-frame clones alone and is incomplete. Of some 71,000 clones listed, roughly four fifths are singletons. Input material: PBMCs. These receptors all stem from a woman aged 25-40 years in good health and CMV-seropositive. Both conserved end residues are part of each CDR3. Rows may omit the clone size; those that give it use once, few, many or a size class.

cdr3_aa: CASSIETGMAFF
clone_size: -
j_call: TRBJ1-1
v_call: TRBV19
cdr3_length: 12

cdr3_aa: CASRSGTNYEQYF
clone_size: -
j_call: TRBJ2-7
v_call: TRBV6-6
cdr3_length: 13

cdr3_aa: CASSVETGGSMRKLFF
clone_size: -
j_call: TRBJ1-4
v_call: TRBV9
cdr3_length: 16

cdr3_aa: CASRGSGGKNEQFF
clone_size: -
j_call: TRBJ2-1
v_call: TRBV6-1
cdr3_length: 14

cdr3_aa: CASSGQLNTEAFF
clone_size: few
j_call: TRBJ1-1
v_call: TRBV19
cdr3_length: 13

cdr3_aa: CASSLRTSLETQYF
clone_size: -
j_call: TRBJ2-5
v_call: TRBV5-6
cdr3_length: 14

cdr3_aa: CASSSSLFQGARGYTF
clone_size: -
j_call: TRBJ1-2
v_call: TRBV7-8
cdr3_length: 16

cdr3_aa: CASSQSGLGQETQYF
clone_size: -
j_call: TRBJ2-5
v_call: TRBV18
cdr3_length: 15

cdr3_aa: CASSYTGGQYEQFF
clone_size: -
j_call: TRBJ2-1
v_call: TRBV7-3
cdr3_length: 14

cdr3_aa: CASSSSSGSSDTQYF
clone_size: few
j_call: TRBJ2-3
v_call: TRBV6-5
cdr3_length: 15

cdr3_aa: CASSFGQTYEQYF
clone_size: -
j_call: TRBJ2-7
v_call: TRBV5-6
cdr3_length: 13

cdr3_aa: CASSLVASGGYEQYF
clone_size: -
j_call: TRBJ2-7
v_call: TRBV5-6
cdr3_length: 15

cdr3_aa: CASRKRDRGLETQYF
clone_size: -
j_call: TRBJ2-5
v_call: TRBV2
cdr3_length: 15

cdr3_aa: CASSLQGSRSYEQYF
clone_size: -
j_call: TRBJ2-7
v_call: TRBV27
cdr3_length: 15

cdr3_aa: CATSRDQGGLWTGDSGGYTF
clone_size: few
j_call: TRBJ1-2
v_call: TRBV15
cdr3_length: 20

cdr3_aa: CASSYGPSQETQYF
clone_size: -
j_call: TRBJ2-5
v_call: TRBV6-5
cdr3_length: 14

cdr3_aa: CASRIYRDRGSEAFF
clone_size: few
j_call: TRBJ1-1
v_call: TRBV2
cdr3_length: 15

cdr3_aa: CASSSMTGANYGYTF
clone_size: -
j_call: TRBJ1-2
v_call: TRBV7-2
cdr3_length: 15

cdr3_aa: CASSPGGDTQYF
clone_size: -
j_call: TRBJ2-3
v_call: TRBV28
cdr3_length: 12

cdr3_aa: CASSQGRQGANTGELFF
clone_size: -
j_call: TRBJ2-2
v_call: TRBV4-1
cdr3_length: 17

cdr3_aa: CAHARGTSGHTIYF
clone_size: -
j_call: TRBJ1-3
v_call: TRBV30
cdr3_length: 14

cdr3_aa: CASSPGKSNQPQHF
clone_size: -
j_call: TRBJ1-5
v_call: TRBV18
cdr3_length: 14

cdr3_aa: CAWSVTGNQPQHF
clone_size: -
j_call: TRBJ1-5
v_call: TRBV30
cdr3_length: 13

cdr3_aa: CASSTTGNTQYF
clone_size: -
j_call: TRBJ2-3
v_call: TRBV19
cdr3_length: 12

cdr3_aa: CASSRGQGAGNTIYF
clone_size: -
j_call: TRBJ1-3
v_call: TRBV14
cdr3_length: 15

cdr3_aa: CASSLGGGALHEQYF
clone_size: -
j_call: TRBJ2-7
v_call: TRBV28
cdr3_length: 15